The 2 T cell receptor beta chains listed next were all sequenced from one sample in a study of T cell changes during pregnancy in multiple sclerosis. Generated by immunoSEQ multiplex PCR, the TCRdb table keeps only in-frame clones and is missing some. The sample records approximately 80,000 clones, 94% being singletons. Sequences were derived from peripheral blood, sampled in the second trimester of pregnancy. The receptors shown here come from a female donor in good health, enrolled as a control in a pregnancy study.

About this clone itself: This sample also contains other DNA sequences that code for the same CDR3. The chain uses TRBV28 and TRBJ2-7; D perhaps matches TRBD1 (5 bases). V was pared by 6 bases and J by 3 bases, with 9 bases between. The CDR3 is 12 residues long. Germline V gives CDR1 MDHEN, CDR2 SYDVKM. This CDR3 is CASSLRGYEQYF. CDR3 nucleotide sequence: TGTGCCAGCAGCCTAAGGGGCTACGAGCAGTACTTC. The full variable domain, in which reference TRBV28 and TRBJ2-7 provide the parts outside the CDR3, is DVKVTQSSRYLVKRTGEKVFLECVQDMDHENMFWYRQDPGLGLRLIYFSYDVKMKEKGDIPEGYSVSREKKERFSLILESASTNQTSMYLCASSLRGYEQYFGPGTRLTVT.

The chain joins TRBV7-2 to TRBJ2-7; D might be TRBD2 (5 bases). Germline V gene sequence: CDR1 SGHTA, CDR2 FQGNSA. Between the trimmed V and J ends, which lost 1 base and 2 bases, there was a span of 12 bases. The CDR3 is 15 residues long. In DNA form, the CDR3 reads TGTGCCAGCAGCTTAGGAGGACTCTACACCTACGAGCAGTACTTC. This encodes CASSLGGLYTYEQYF.